A selection of T cell receptor beta chains follows, all from one sample in a study of blood T cell repertoires in COVID-19. Produced via immunoSEQ multiplex PCR; TCRdb's table is partial and in-frame only. The sample lists a few hundred thousand clones, approximately 91% occurring once. Sequencing was performed on PBMCs or T cells enriched from blood (not recorded which). All receptors derive from a young woman who had been exposed to COVID-19. CDR3s include the opening cysteine and the closing phenylalanine or tryptophan. D genes are given only for firm matches. Where a row states a size, it is once, few, many or the class of an expanded clone; other rows omit it.

abundance	d_gene	v_gene	j_gene	CDR3nt	CDR3aa
-	TRBD2	TRBV3-1/TRBV3-2	TRBJ2-7	TGTGCCAGCAAGGGGGAGCAAGGACTAGCGGGTGAGCAGTACTTC	CASKGEQGLAGEQYF
-	TRBD1	TRBV12-3/TRBV12-4	TRBJ1-4	TGTGCCAGCATACAGGGGAGGAATGAAAAACTGTTTTTT	CASIQGRNEKLFF
-	-	TRBV6-2/TRBV6-3	TRBJ2-3	TGTGCCAGCAGTTACGGGAGTGCCACAGATACGCAGTATTTT	CASSYGSATDTQYF
once	TRBD1	TRBV6-5	TRBJ2-7	TGTGCCAGCAGTTACCTGGGACAGGGGGCCTACGAGCAGTACTTC	CASSYLGQGAYEQYF
-	-	TRBV15	TRBJ1-2	TGTGCCACCAGCTCTCCAGGGGCCAATGGCTACACCTTC	CATSSPGANGYTF
-	-	TRBV1	TRBJ2-2	TGCACCAGCAGCCAAGACGTCCTAGACCCAGCCGGGGAGCTGTTTTTT	CTSSQDVLDPAGELFF
once	-	TRBV20-1	TRBJ1-5	TGCAGTGCTAGTGGGTTAGGGGGTAATCAGCCCCAGCATTTT	CSASGLGGNQPQHF
-	-	TRBV11-2	TRBJ2-7	TGTGCCAGCAGCGCTACGCCCGACGCGGCCTACGAGCAGTACTTC	CASSATPDAAYEQYF
-	-	TRBV4-1	TRBJ2-5	TGCGCCAGCAGCCTTTACGCTAGCGACCAAGAGACCCAGTACTTC	CASSLYASDQETQYF
-	TRBD2	TRBV16	TRBJ2-1	TGTGCCAGCAGCCAATGGTTCGGAACTAGCGGGGGGGCGGATGAGCAGTTCTTC	CASSQWFGTSGGADEQFF
-	TRBD1	TRBV7-6	TRBJ2-7	TGTGCCAGCTCAACGGACAGGGCCTACGAGCAGTACTTC	CASSTDRAYEQYF
-	TRBD2	TRBV11-2	TRBJ2-1	TGTGCCAGCAGCCCCGGACTAGCGGGAGGTCGGGTCCCTTTCATCTTC	CASSPGLAGGRVPFIF
-	TRBD2	TRBV6-5	TRBJ2-2	TGTGCCAGCACAGCGGGAGGAATCACCGGGGAGCTGTTTTTT	CASTAGGITGELFF
-	TRBD2	TRBV7-9	TRBJ2-1	TGTGCCAGCAGCTTCGCTCGCGGGGGTGGCAATGAGCAGTTCTTC	CASSFARGGGNEQFF
-	TRBD2	TRBV7-2	TRBJ2-7	TGTGCCAGCAGCTCTATAGCGGGAGGGTCGATCGAGCAGTACTTC	CASSSIAGGSIEQYF
-	-	TRBV13	TRBJ2-1	TGTGCCAGCAGCTTCGGGGAGTTCTCCTACAATGAGCAGTTCTTC	CASSFGEFSYNEQFF
-	-	TRBV18	TRBJ1-5	TGTGCCAGCTCACCACCAGAGCAGGGGTATCAGCCCCAGCATTTT	CASSPPEQGYQPQHF